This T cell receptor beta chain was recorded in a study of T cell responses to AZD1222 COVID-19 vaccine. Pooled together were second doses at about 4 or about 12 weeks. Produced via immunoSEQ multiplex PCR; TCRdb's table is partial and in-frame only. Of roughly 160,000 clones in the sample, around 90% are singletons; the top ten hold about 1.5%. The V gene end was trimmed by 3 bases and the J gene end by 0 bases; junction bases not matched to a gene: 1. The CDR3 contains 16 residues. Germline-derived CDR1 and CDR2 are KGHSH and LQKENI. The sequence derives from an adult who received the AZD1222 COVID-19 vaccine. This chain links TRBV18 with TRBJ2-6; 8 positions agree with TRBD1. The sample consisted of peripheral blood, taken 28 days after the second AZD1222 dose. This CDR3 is CASSPGTGSGANVLTF. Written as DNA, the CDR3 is TGTGCCAGCTCACCCGGGACAGGCTCTGGGGCCAACGTCCTGACTTTC. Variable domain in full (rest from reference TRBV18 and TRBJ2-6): NAGVMQNPRHLVRRRGQEARLRCSPMKGHSHVYWYRQLPEEGLKFMVYLQKENIIDESGMPKERFSAEFPKEGPSILRIQQVVRGDSAAYFCASSPGTGSGANVLTFGAGSRLTVL.